This TCR beta chain was profiled in a study of chemoradiotherapy in HPV16-positive cancers. Study summary: Functional T-cell assays on a couple of HPV16-positive patients' cells defined candidate HPV-specific clones and common TCR motifs. Study findings and constraints: During treatment, candidate HPV-specific clones and E7-related motifs expanded in tumor. Only a couple of HPV16-positive patients supplied the functional HPV-specificity definition.

This table comes from immunoSEQ multiplex PCR, and its TCRdb copy is limited to in-frame clones, with some not included. The sample consists of 2,500 to 3,500 clones, about four fifths of them appearing once. Trimming at V came to 5 bases and at J to 0 bases, leaving 5 bases not matched to a gene. Per germline, CDR1 SEHNR and CDR2 FQNEAQ (reference sequence). CDR3 length equals 15 residues. Comments on this clone: Its antigen is still unknown.

Material: tumor tissue, obtained from a patient who underwent chemoradiotherapy. The rearrangement joins TRBV7-9 to TRBJ2-3, with TRBD2 matching over 7 bases. The TCR originated in a human donor with HPV-associated anogenital cancer. The CDR3 region has the DNA TGTGCCAGCAGCGACTGGCGGGAGAGCACAGATACGCAGTATTTT. Its translation is CASSDWRESTDTQYF. Full variable domain (outside the CDR3, taken from reference TRBV7-9 and TRBJ2-3): DTGVSQNPRHKITKRGQNVTFRCDPISEHNRLYWYRQTLGQGPEFLTYFQNEAQLEKSRLLSDRFSAERPKGSFSTLEIQRTEQGDSAMYLCASSDWRESTDTQYFGPGTRLTVL.